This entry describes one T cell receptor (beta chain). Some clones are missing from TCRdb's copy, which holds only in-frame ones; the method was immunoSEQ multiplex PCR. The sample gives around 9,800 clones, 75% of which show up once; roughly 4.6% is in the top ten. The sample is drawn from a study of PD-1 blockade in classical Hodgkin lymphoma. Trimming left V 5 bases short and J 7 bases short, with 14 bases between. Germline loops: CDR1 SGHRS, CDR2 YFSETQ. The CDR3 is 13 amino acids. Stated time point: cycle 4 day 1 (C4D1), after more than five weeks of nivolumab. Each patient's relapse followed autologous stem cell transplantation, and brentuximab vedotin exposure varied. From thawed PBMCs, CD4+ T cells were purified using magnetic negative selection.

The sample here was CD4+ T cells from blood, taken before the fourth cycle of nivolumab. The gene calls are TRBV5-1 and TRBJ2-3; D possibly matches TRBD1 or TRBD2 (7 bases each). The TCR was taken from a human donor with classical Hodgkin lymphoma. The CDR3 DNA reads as TGCGCCAGCAGAAGGGGGCGGGAGCATACGCAGTATTTT. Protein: CASRRGREHTQYF.